These 6 T cell receptor beta chains share one sample of origin, sequenced in a study of blood T cell repertoires in COVID-19. Measured with immunoSEQ multiplex PCR; TCRdb has only the in-frame clones, and not every one. The sample lists more than 45,000 clones; roughly 89% were seen once. The sample comprised peripheral blood. The receptors stem from a man aged 65 to 85 with active COVID-19.

This rearrangement joins TRBV18 to TRBJ1-1; perhaps TRBD1 as D (5 bases). Germline-derived CDR1 and CDR2 are KGHSH and LQKENI. The ends were cut back, 4 bases at V and 1 base at J, with 19 bases in the middle. The CDR3 runs to 17 residues. The CDR3 loop reads CASSRDRLIVSNTEAFF. CDR3 DNA: TGTGCCAGCTCACGCGACAGACTCATCGTTTCGAACACTGAAGCTTTCTTT.

This chain joins TRBV9 and TRBJ2-5; D is unresolved. Trimming took off 2 bases at V and 2 bases at J, with 7 bases between the two ends. CDR1 and CDR2 from the germline V gene are SGDLS and YYNGEE. This CDR3 region has 13 residues. CDR3 loop: CASSVPGQETQYF. The CDR3 DNA is TGTGCCAGCAGCGTCCCGGGTCAAGAGACCCAGTACTTC.

The rearrangement uses TRBV11-1 and TRBJ1-1, with D hard to call. Germline V gives CDR1 SGHAT, CDR2 FQDESV (reference sequence). Trimming took off 2 bases at V and 0 bases at J, with 13 bases between the two ends. CDR3 length: 16 residues. CDR3 coding DNA: TGTGCCAGCAGCTTACCCCCTAGGCCGATGAACACTGAAGCTTTCTTT. It codes for CASSLPPRPMNTEAFF.

The chain uses TRBV19 and TRBJ2-1, with 9 bases lining up with TRBD2. Trimming removed 6 bases from V and 6 bases from J; junction bases left unmatched: 12. The CDR3 contains 16 residues. The germline V gene encodes CDR1 LNHDA and CDR2 SQIVND (reference sequence). The CDR3 DNA reads as TGTGCCAGTAGGGATCCAGCGGGGGGCTTTTCCAATGAGCAGTTCTTC. Its protein is CASRDPAGGFSNEQFF.

The genes are TRBV7-2 and TRBJ2-1; D is undetermined. V was cut by 2 bases and J by 2 bases, with 13 bases left in between. The germline V gene has CDR1 SGHTA and CDR2 FQGNSA. This CDR3 has 16 residues. CDR3 region: CASSLIRSPTYNEQFF. CDR3 DNA sequence: TGTGCCAGCAGCTTAATCAGATCTCCCACCTACAATGAGCAGTTCTTC.

This chain connects TRBV29-1 to TRBJ1-1; 10 nucleotides align to TRBD1. The CDR3 runs 13 residues. The V gene's germline CDR1 is SQVTM and CDR2 ANQGSEA. The trim removed 8 bases at V and 5 bases at J, leaving 8 bases unmatched. DNA for the CDR3: TGCAGCTTCCACCGGGACAGGGGTACTGAAGCTTTCTTT. Translating it yields CSFHRDRGTEAFF.